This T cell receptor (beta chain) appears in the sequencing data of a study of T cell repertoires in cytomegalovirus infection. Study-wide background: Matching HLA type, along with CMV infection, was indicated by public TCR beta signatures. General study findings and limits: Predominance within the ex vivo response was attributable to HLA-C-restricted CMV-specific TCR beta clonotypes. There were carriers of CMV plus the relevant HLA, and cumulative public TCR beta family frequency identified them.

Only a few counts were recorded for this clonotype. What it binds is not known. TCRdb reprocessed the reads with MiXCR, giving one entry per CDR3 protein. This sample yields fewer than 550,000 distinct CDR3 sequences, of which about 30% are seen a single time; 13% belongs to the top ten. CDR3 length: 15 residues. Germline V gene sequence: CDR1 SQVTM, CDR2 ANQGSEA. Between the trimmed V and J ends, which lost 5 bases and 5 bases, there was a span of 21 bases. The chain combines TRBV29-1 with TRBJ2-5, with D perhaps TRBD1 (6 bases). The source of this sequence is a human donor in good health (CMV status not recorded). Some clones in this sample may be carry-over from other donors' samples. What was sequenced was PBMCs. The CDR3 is CSVIQGEKIQETQYF. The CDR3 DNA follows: TGCAGCGTTATACAGGGTGAGAAGATCCAGGAGACCCAGTACTTC.